The 8 T cell receptor beta chains below were found in one sample sequenced in a study of T cells in Graves' hyperthyroidism and ophthalmopathy. There were TCR beta CDR3 regions amplified from RNA transcripts. First-round RT-PCR with HTBI primers amplified the TCR CDR3 region. TCRdb ran MiXCR on the multiplex PCR reads and lists one entry per CDR3 protein. The table has 690,000 or so distinct CDR3 sequences, approximately 18% seen once. Sequenced input: blood. The receptors here all came from a woman aged 45-65 years with Graves' hyperthyroidism that later progressed to Graves' ophthalmopathy.

At least ten counts were recorded for this clonotype. V gene TRBV7-8 combines with J gene TRBJ2-3; D remains unclear. V lost 1 base to trimming and J lost 4 bases, with 9 bases between them. The CDR3 covers 14 residues. CDR1 and CDR2 (germline): SGHVS, FQNEAQ. CDR3 region: CASSLVRFADTQYF. CDR3 DNA sequence: TGTGCCAGCAGCTTAGTTCGGTTTGCAGATACGCAGTATTTT.

This clonotype was found many times. The chain is built from TRBV7-9 and TRBJ2-3, with 12 bases identical to TRBD2. Unmatched junction bases numbered 2, after V lost 11 bases and J lost 2 bases. Germline V gives CDR1 SEHNR, CDR2 FQNEAQ (reference sequence). The CDR3 is made up of 13 amino acids. The CDR3 reads CARTSGDTDTQYF. The CDR3 coding sequence is TGTGCCCGGACTAGCGGGGACACAGATACGCAGTATTTT.

This chain uses TRBV25-1 with TRBJ2-5; 11 nucleotides match TRBD2. The CDR3 spans 17 residues. The V gene's germline CDR1 is MGHDK and CDR2 SYGVNS. Unmatched junction bases numbered 19, after V lost 6 bases and J lost 10 bases. The CDR3 sequence: CASRASQGLADSRGQYF. CDR3 coding DNA: TGTGCCAGCAGGGCTTCACAGGGACTAGCGGACTCCAGGGGCCAGTACTTC.

This clonotype was counted many times. This chain joins TRBV11-2 and TRBJ2-5; no clear D gene. The CDR3 runs 13 residues. V lost 0 bases and J 0 bases, leaving 2 bases between the germline ends. The germline V gene has CDR1 SGHAT and CDR2 FQNNGV. This CDR3 reads CASSLDYQETQYF. CDR3 sequence (DNA): TGTGCCAGCAGCTTAGACTACCAAGAGACCCAGTACTTC.

This clonotype was counted only a few times. The CDR3 is CASSIRVMGWGNQPQHF. The CDR3 DNA reads TGTGCCAGTAGTATTCGGGTAATGGGATGGGGCAATCAGCCCCAGCATTTT. The V and J genes are TRBV19 and TRBJ1-5; D is uncertain. The CDR3 extends over 17 amino acids. Germline V gene lookup returns CDR1 LNHDA and CDR2 SQIVND (reference sequence). V was cut by 3 bases and J by 2 bases, with 17 bases left in between. Drawing the rest from reference TRBV19 and TRBJ1-5, the complete variable domain is DGGITQSPKYLFRKEGQNVTLSCEQNLNHDAMYWYRQDPGQGLRLIYYSQIVNDFQKGDIAEGYSVSREKKESFPLTVTSAQKNPTAFYLCASSIRVMGWGNQPQHFGDGTRLSIL.

This clonotype showed up just a few times. The chain is built from TRBV10-2 and TRBJ2-3, with D perhaps TRBD2 (6 bases). The CDR3 runs 15 residues. Germline CDR1 and CDR2: WSHSY and SAAADI. Trimming pared 4 bases from V and 2 bases from J, leaving 13 bases between. The CDR3 sequence is CASSGRGLFTDTQYF. The DNA for the CDR3 is TGCGCCAGCAGTGGGCGGGGCCTATTCACAGATACGCAGTATTTT.

The CDR3 spells CASSLNRDSHQETQYF. The CDR3 coding sequence is TGTGCCAGCAGCTTAAACCGGGACAGCCACCAAGAGACCCAGTACTTC. V and J are TRBV11-2 and TRBJ2-5; 7 bases map to TRBD1. The CDR3 extends over 16 amino acids. Germline assignment: CDR1 SGHAT and CDR2 FQNNGV. The ends lost 2 bases at V and 0 bases at J; junction bases unmatched: 6.

The chain employs TRBV7-9 and TRBJ2-7, with TRBD2 as a possible D gene (5 bases). CDR1 and CDR2 from the germline V gene are SEHNR and FQNEAQ (reference sequence). The length of the CDR3 is 14 residues. V gave up 2 bases and J gave up 4 bases, with 12 bases separating them. For the CDR3, the DNA is TGTGCCAGCAGCTTATACGGGTCGGGATACGAGCAGTACTTC. It specifies CASSLYGSGYEQYF.